A selection of T cell receptor beta chains follows, all from one sample in a study of blood T cell repertoires in COVID-19. Produced via immunoSEQ multiplex PCR; TCRdb's table is partial and in-frame only. Among more than 65,000 clones listed, 65% to 85% were seen once. Sequenced material: peripheral blood. These receptors were collected from a woman aged 45 to 65 with acute or convalescent COVID-19. The CDR3 runs from the conserved cysteine through the conserved F or W. A D gene is named only where the DNA matches it firmly. Not all rows give a size; the values are once, few, many and, for expanded clones, a class.

abundance,v_gene,d_gene,j_gene,CDR3nt,CDR3aa
NA,TRBV19,TRBD2,TRBJ2-1,TGTGCCAGTAGTATAGCTAGCGGGAGCTGGAAATTTAATGAGCAGTTCTTC,CASSIASGSWKFNEQFF
NA,TRBV14,NA,TRBJ1-3,TGTGCCAGCAGCCAACGATTTGGGGAGACCTCTGGAAACACCATATATTTT,CASSQRFGETSGNTIYF
NA,TRBV2,NA,TRBJ1-4,TGTGCCAGCAGTGGCCAGGGGATGGAAAAACTGTTTTTT,CASSGQGMEKLFF
many,TRBV3-1/TRBV3-2,NA,TRBJ1-2,TGTGCCAGCAGCCAATCCCCCTTGACTTCTAACTATGGCTACACCTTC,CASSQSPLTSNYGYTF
NA,TRBV4-3,TRBD1,TRBJ1-4,TGCGCCAGCGCCCGAATCGGACAGGCAGATGAAAAACTGTTTTTT,CASARIGQADEKLFF
few,TRBV5-5,NA,TRBJ2-7,TGTGCCAGCAGCTTGAGTCCGGACAGCTCCTACGAGCAGTACTTC,CASSLSPDSSYEQYF
NA,TRBV7-2,TRBD2,TRBJ2-1,TGTGCCAGCAGTCCACCGGGACTAGCTTACAATGAGCAGTTCTTC,CASSPPGLAYNEQFF
NA,TRBV21-1,NA,TRBJ1-6,TGTGCCAGCAGCAACCGGGACAGGGAGCCAAATTCACCCCTCCACTTT,CASSNRDREPNSPLHF
NA,TRBV6-5,TRBD2,TRBJ2-7,TGTGCCAGCAGTTACTCCGGACTAGCGGGGGGGGAGCAGTACTTC,CASSYSGLAGGEQYF
NA,TRBV28,TRBD2,TRBJ2-7,TGTGCCAGCAGTGGACTAGCGGGAAACTACGAGCAGTACTTC,CASSGLAGNYEQYF
NA,TRBV28,NA,TRBJ1-1,TGTGCCAGCAGCCTCGGGTACACTGAAGCTTTCTTT,CASSLGYTEAFF
NA,TRBV13,TRBD2,TRBJ2-3,TGTGCCAGCAGCTCGGGACTAGCGGGAGATCTAGATACGCAGTATTTT,CASSSGLAGDLDTQYF
NA,TRBV5-1,NA,TRBJ2-5,TGCGCCAGCAGCGGGGACTCCCAGGTGGGGACCCAGTACTTC,CASSGDSQVGTQYF
NA,TRBV9,TRBD2,TRBJ2-1,TGTGCCAGCAGCCCTCTAGCGGGAGGGCTGTACAAGGGTGAGCAGTTCTTC,CASSPLAGGLYKGEQFF
few,TRBV15,TRBD2,TRBJ2-1,TGTGCCACCAGGCGACAGTCCACTAGCGGGGGGGCCTTATTCGATGAGCAGTTCTTC,CATRRQSTSGGALFDEQFF
NA,TRBV10-3,NA,TRBJ2-5,TGTGCCAAACACTGCCCCTCTAGCGCTCAAGAGACCCAGTACTTC,CAKHCPSSAQETQYF
NA,TRBV5-1,NA,TRBJ1-1,TGCGCCAGCAGCTTGGTAGCTGGAGGGGACACTGAAGCTTTCTTT,CASSLVAGGDTEAFF
NA,TRBV3-1/TRBV3-2,NA,TRBJ2-1,TGTGCCAGCAGCCATCGGGGTGGTGAGCAGTTCTTC,CASSHRGGEQFF
few,TRBV2,TRBD2,TRBJ2-5,TGTGCCAGCAGGGGTAGAGCGGGGATGGAGACCCAGTACTTC,CASRGRAGMETQYF
NA,TRBV12-3/TRBV12-4,NA,TRBJ1-5,TGTGCCAGCGGTGTAGAGATCGGCGGGCCCCAGCATTTT,CASGVEIGGPQHF
NA,TRBV29-1,NA,TRBJ2-3,TGCAGCGTTGTAGAGGGCTCCACACCCACAGATACGCAGTATTTT,CSVVEGSTPTDTQYF
NA,TRBV3-1/TRBV3-2,TRBD2,TRBJ2-7,TGTGCCAGCAGCCAAGTAGCTAGCGGGGAGTACGAGCAGTACTTC,CASSQVASGEYEQYF
NA,TRBV15,NA,TRBJ2-7,TGTGCCACCAGCAGAGACAGGGCTGGCGAGCAGTACTTC,CATSRDRAGEQYF
NA,TRBV11-1,TRBD2,TRBJ2-7,TGTGCCAGCAGCTTAGCGGCCGCGGGACTAGCGGGTTCCGAGCAGTACTTC,CASSLAAAGLAGSEQYF
NA,TRBV13,NA,TRBJ2-1,TGTGCCAGCAGCTTAAAAGTGCGGCAGTTCTTC,CASSLKVRQFF
few,TRBV6-2/TRBV6-3,TRBD1,TRBJ2-3,TGTGCCAGCAGTTCCGGACAAGGGGGCCTTACAGATACGCAGTATTTT,CASSSGQGGLTDTQYF
NA,TRBV5-3,TRBD1,TRBJ1-2,TGTGCCAGAAGGGATCGACAGGGGGCAAACTATGGCTACACCTTC,CARRDRQGANYGYTF
few,TRBV7-2,NA,TRBJ1-4,TGTGCCAGCCGCCGGGGACTCGATGAAAAACTGTTTTTT,CASRRGLDEKLFF
NA,TRBV5-5,NA,TRBJ2-3,TGTGCCAGCAGCTTCCGACTGAGGGGGGATACGCAGTATTTT,CASSFRLRGDTQYF
NA,TRBV7-9,TRBD2,TRBJ2-5,TGTGCCAGCAGCAAGCGGGAAGGGGAGACCCAGTACTTC,CASSKREGETQYF
once,TRBV30,TRBD1,TRBJ1-2,TGTGCCTGGAGAATTACGACAGGGTCTAACTATGGCTACACCTTC,CAWRITTGSNYGYTF
NA,TRBV4-3,NA,TRBJ2-1,TGCGCCAGCAGCCCCGCCGGGATCAGCTCCTACAATGAGCAGTTCTTC,CASSPAGISSYNEQFF
NA,TRBV15,TRBD1,TRBJ1-5,TGTGCCACCAGCAGAGCCGACAGGGTGATCAATCAGCCCCAGCATTTT,CATSRADRVINQPQHF
NA,TRBV6-6,NA,TRBJ1-1,TGTGCCAGCAGTTTCGACAGATACACTGAAGCTTTCTTT,CASSFDRYTEAFF
NA,TRBV18,TRBD2,TRBJ2-5,TGTGCCAGCTCACCGGGGACTAGCGTGGAGACCCAGTACTTC,CASSPGTSVETQYF
NA,TRBV27,NA,TRBJ1-5,TGTGCCAGCAGCTTGGACAGTAATCAGCCCCAGCATTTT,CASSLDSNQPQHF
NA,TRBV29-1,NA,TRBJ1-5,TGCAGCGTTTCAGGGAATAGCAATCAGCCCCAGCATTTT,CSVSGNSNQPQHF
NA,TRBV15,NA,TRBJ1-6,TGTGCCACCACGAATACTGTAGGACAGAATAATTCACCCCTCCACTTT,CATTNTVGQNNSPLHF
NA,TRBV11-2,NA,TRBJ2-3,TGTGCCAGCAGCTTAGGCGTTAACCAGGATATCACAGATACGCAGTATTTT,CASSLGVNQDITDTQYF
NA,TRBV3-1/TRBV3-2,TRBD1,TRBJ1-2,TGTGCCAGCAGACGACAGGGTTGGGATGGCTACACCTTC,CASRRQGWDGYTF
NA,TRBV3-1/TRBV3-2,TRBD2,TRBJ2-5,TGTGCCAGCAGGCAAGTGGGGGGGATCGAAGAGACCCAGTACTTC,CASRQVGGIEETQYF
once,TRBV3-1/TRBV3-2,NA,TRBJ1-4,TGTGCCAGCAGCCAAGGCAAGGGGGCAACTAATGAAAAACTGTTTTTT,CASSQGKGATNEKLFF
NA,TRBV10-2,TRBD2,TRBJ2-7,TGCGCCAGCAGGTCCGGGACTAGCGGGAGCTACGAGCAGTACTTC,CASRSGTSGSYEQYF
NA,TRBV28,NA,TRBJ2-7,TGTGCCAGCCAGGCACAGTTCTACGAGCAGTACTTC,CASQAQFYEQYF
few,TRBV7-2,TRBD2,TRBJ2-3,TGTGCCAGCAGCTTAGTGGCTCTAGCGGGAGGTGAAACAGATACGCAGTATTTT,CASSLVALAGGETDTQYF
NA,TRBV18,NA,TRBJ2-1,TGTGCCAGCTCATCAACCGGGATCTACAATGAGCAGTTCTTC,CASSSTGIYNEQFF
NA,TRBV12-3/TRBV12-4,NA,TRBJ1-4,TGTGCCAGCAGTGCAGGGGAAAAACTGTTTTTT,CASSAGEKLFF
NA,TRBV30,NA,TRBJ2-3,TGTGCCTTACGTGGGCTACCCCGCACAGATACGCAGTATTTT,CALRGLPRTDTQYF
NA,TRBV12-5,TRBD2,TRBJ2-1,TGTGCTAGTGGTTCCCTAGCGGGGGGTTACAATGAGCAGTTCTTC,CASGSLAGGYNEQFF
NA,TRBV7-3,TRBD1,TRBJ1-6,TGTGCCAGCAGCTTAACTCCGACAGGGCCGGATTCACCCCTCCACTTT,CASSLTPTGPDSPLHF
NA,TRBV12-3/TRBV12-4,TRBD1,TRBJ2-1,TGTGCCAGCAGTCGGACAGGGGAGCAGTTCTTC,CASSRTGEQFF
NA,TRBV5-1,NA,TRBJ1-1,TGCGCCAGCAGCATGACAGCCGACATGAACACTGAAGCTTTCTTT,CASSMTADMNTEAFF
NA,TRBV19,NA,TRBJ2-5,TGTGCCAGTAGTTCCACCGGGGGAGAGACCCAGTACTTC,CASSSTGGETQYF
few,TRBV27,NA,TRBJ2-3,TGTGCCAGCAGTTTTAACACAGATACGCAGTATTTT,CASSFNTDTQYF
NA,TRBV21-1,NA,TRBJ2-1,TGTGCCAGCAGCAAAAGGGGACTTCAGAATGAGCAGTTCTTC,CASSKRGLQNEQFF